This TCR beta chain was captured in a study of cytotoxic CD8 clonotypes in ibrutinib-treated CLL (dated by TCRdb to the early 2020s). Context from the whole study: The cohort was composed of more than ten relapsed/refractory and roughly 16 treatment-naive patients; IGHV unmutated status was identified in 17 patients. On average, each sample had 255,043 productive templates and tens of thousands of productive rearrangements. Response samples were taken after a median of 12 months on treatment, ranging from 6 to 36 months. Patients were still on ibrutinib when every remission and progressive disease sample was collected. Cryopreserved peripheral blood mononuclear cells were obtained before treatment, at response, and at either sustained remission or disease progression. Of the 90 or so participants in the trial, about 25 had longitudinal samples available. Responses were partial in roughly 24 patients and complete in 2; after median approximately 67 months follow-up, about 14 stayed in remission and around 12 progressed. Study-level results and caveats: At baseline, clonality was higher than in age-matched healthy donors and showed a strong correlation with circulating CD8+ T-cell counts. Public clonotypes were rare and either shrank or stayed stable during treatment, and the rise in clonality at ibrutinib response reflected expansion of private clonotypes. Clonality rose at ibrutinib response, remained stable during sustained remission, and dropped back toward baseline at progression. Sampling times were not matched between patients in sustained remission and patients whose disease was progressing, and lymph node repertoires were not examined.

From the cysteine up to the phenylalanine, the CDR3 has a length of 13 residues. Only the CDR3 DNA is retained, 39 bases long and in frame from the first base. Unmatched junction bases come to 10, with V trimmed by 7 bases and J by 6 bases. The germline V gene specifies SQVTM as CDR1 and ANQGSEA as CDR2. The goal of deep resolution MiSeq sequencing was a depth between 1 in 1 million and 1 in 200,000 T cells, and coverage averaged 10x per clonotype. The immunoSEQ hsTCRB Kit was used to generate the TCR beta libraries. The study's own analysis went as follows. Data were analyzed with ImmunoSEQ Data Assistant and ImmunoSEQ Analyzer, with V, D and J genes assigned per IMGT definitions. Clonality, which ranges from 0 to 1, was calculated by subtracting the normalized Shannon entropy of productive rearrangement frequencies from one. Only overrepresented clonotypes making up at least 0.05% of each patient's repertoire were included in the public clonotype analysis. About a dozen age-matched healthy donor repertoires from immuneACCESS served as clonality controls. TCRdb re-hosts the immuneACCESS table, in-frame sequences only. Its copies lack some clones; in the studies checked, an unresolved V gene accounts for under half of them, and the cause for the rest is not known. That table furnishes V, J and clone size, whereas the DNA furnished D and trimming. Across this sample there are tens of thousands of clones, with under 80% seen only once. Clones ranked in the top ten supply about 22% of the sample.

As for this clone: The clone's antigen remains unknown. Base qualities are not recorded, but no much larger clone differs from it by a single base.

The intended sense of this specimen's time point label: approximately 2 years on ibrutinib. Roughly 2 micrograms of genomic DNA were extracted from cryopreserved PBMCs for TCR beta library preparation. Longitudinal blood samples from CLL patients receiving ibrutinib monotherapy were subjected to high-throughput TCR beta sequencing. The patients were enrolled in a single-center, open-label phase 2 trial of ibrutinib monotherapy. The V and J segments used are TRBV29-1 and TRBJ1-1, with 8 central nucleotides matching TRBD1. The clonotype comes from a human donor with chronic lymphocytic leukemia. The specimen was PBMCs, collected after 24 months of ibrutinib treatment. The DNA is TGCAGCGCAGACAGGGGAGTGAGTTCTGAAGCTTTCTTT. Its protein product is CSADRGVSSEAFF. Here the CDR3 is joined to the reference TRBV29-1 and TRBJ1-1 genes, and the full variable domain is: SAVISQKPSRDICQRGTSLTIQCQVDSQVTMMFWYRQQPGQSLTLIATANQGSEATYESGFVIDKFPISRPNLTFSTLTVSNMSPEDSSIYLCSADRGVSSEAFFGQGTRLTVV.